The present entry profiles one T cell receptor (beta chain) with its context. Its matching antigen is unknown. TCRdb re-called the 5' RACE reads and gives one entry per CDR3 protein, without DNA. The sample totals approximately 550,000 distinct CDR3 sequences. The CDR3 spans 19 residues. Germline values: CDR1 KGHDR, CDR2 SFDVKD. The data belong to a study of T cells expressing NK-cell markers. Whole-study findings and limits: Clarity on HCMV specificity was lacking for the expanded NKG2C+ T cell clones.

The specimen was blood T cells: a sorted CD56 or NKG2C T cell subset, CD4+ or CD8+ T cells, or bulk PBMC T cells (not recorded which). The TCR was taken from a man younger than 35 in good health. V usage is TRBV24-1 and J usage is TRBJ2-1; TCRdb indicates TRBD2, and absent DNA this call remains unverified. The CDR3 reads CATSDLWTSGSASYNEQFF.